The rows below give T cell receptor beta chains drawn from one sample of a study of blood T cell repertoires in COVID-19. Using immunoSEQ multiplex PCR, the repertoire was profiled, and TCRdb retains in-frame clones only, with some absent. The sample lists approximately 220,000 clones; about 90% were seen once. The sequencing input was PBMCs or T cells enriched from blood (not recorded which). The source is a man aged 25 to 40 who had been exposed to COVID-19. CDR3s include the opening cysteine and the closing phenylalanine or tryptophan. A D gene is named only where the DNA matches it firmly. Size is omitted from some rows. Given values are once, few, many or a class for expanded clones.

. | TRBJ1-5 | TRBV2 | . | CASTRDIGSNQPQHF | TGTGCCAGCACCCGGGACATAGGTAGCAATCAGCCCCAGCATTTT
. | TRBJ2-5 | TRBV5-6 | . | CASSLGVRDLEGTQYF | TGTGCCAGCAGCTTAGGAGTGAGGGATTTGGAGGGGACCCAGTACTTC
. | TRBJ2-5 | TRBV19 | . | CASRRNREKTQYF | TGTGCCAGTAGACGAAACAGGGAGAAGACCCAGTACTTC
. | TRBJ1-1 | TRBV6-5 | . | CASTRGTLNTEAFF | TGTGCCAGCACTCGCGGGACGCTGAACACTGAAGCTTTCTTT
TRBD1 | TRBJ1-1 | TRBV23-1 | . | CASTPPLANPGTGVCEVNTEAFF | TGCGCCAGCACCCCACCCTTAGCTAACCCCGGGACAGGGGTTTGTGAGGTGAACACTGAAGCTTTCTTT
. | TRBJ2-1 | TRBV4-1 | . | CASSQVQQEQFF | TGCGCCAGCAGCCAAGTCCAACAGGAGCAGTTCTTC
. | TRBJ2-7 | TRBV6-5 | . | CASSTNDRLNEQYF | TGTGCCAGCAGTACCAACGACAGGCTCAACGAGCAGTACTTC
. | TRBJ1-5 | TRBV6-5 | few | CASSYSQANQPQHF | TGTGCCAGCAGTTACTCGCAGGCCAATCAGCCCCAGCATTTT
TRBD2 | TRBJ2-1 | TRBV6-2/TRBV6-3 | . | CASSYGGGRNEQFF | TGTGCCAGCAGTTATGGCGGGGGGAGAAATGAGCAGTTCTTC
. | TRBJ1-4 | TRBV19 | few | CASSTNRDEKLFF | TGTGCCAGTAGTACAAACAGGGATGAAAAACTGTTTTTT
. | TRBJ2-5 | TRBV5-1 | once | CASNQLDGETQYF | TGCGCCAGCAACCAACTAGATGGAGAGACCCAGTACTTC
. | TRBJ2-7 | TRBV5-4 | . | CASSFQGGDEQYF | TGTGCCAGCAGCTTCCAGGGCGGGGACGAGCAGTACTTC
. | TRBJ2-2 | TRBV9 | once | CASSVDDLDTGELFF | TGTGCCAGCAGCGTAGATGACTTAGACACCGGGGAGCTGTTTTTT
TRBD1 | TRBJ1-2 | TRBV6-1 | . | CASSEPDRGRGYTF | TGTGCCAGCAGTGAACCTGACAGGGGACGAGGCTACACCTTC
. | TRBJ1-6 | TRBV5-1 | . | CASSRGNNNSPLHF | TGCGCCAGCAGCCGGGGGAACAATAATTCACCCCTCCACTTT
TRBD2 | TRBJ2-7 | TRBV7-9 | . | CASSQTGGSSDYEQYF | TGTGCCAGCAGTCAAACCGGGGGGTCATCGGACTACGAGCAGTACTTC
TRBD2 | TRBJ2-5 | TRBV5-1 | . | CASTRGEGQETQYF | TGCGCCAGCACCCGGGGGGAAGGACAAGAGACCCAGTACTTC
. | TRBJ1-5 | TRBV4-3 | . | CASSQSTDQPQHF | TGCGCCAGCAGCCAGTCTACTGATCAGCCCCAGCATTTT
TRBD1 | TRBJ2-1 | TRBV2 | . | CASRVGTGGHNEQFF | TGTGCCAGCAGGGTGGGGACAGGGGGGCACAATGAGCAGTTCTTC
TRBD2 | TRBJ2-6 | TRBV4-1 | . | CASSQTAGVGANVLTF | TGCGCCAGCAGCCAAACGGCGGGGGTTGGGGCCAACGTCCTGACTTTC
. | TRBJ2-2 | TRBV3-1/TRBV3-2 | . | CASSFGSNTGELFF | TGTGCCAGCAGCTTCGGGTCTAACACCGGGGAGCTGTTTTTT
. | TRBJ2-7 | TRBV6-6 | . | CASSRGQNYEQYF | TGTGCCAGCAGCCGTGGACAGAACTACGAGCAGTACTTC
. | TRBJ1-5 | TRBV18 | . | CASSPGRGGDQPQHF | TGTGCCAGCTCACCAGGGAGGGGAGGGGATCAGCCCCAGCATTTT
TRBD1 | TRBJ2-2 | TRBV5-5 | . | CASSWDRGVTGELFF | TGTGCCAGCAGCTGGGACAGGGGCGTTACCGGGGAGCTGTTTTTT
TRBD1 | TRBJ1-6 | TRBV6-6 | . | CASSFGDRSSPLHF | TGTGCCAGCAGTTTCGGGGACAGGTCATCACCCCTCCACTTT
. | TRBJ2-7 | TRBV6-2/TRBV6-3 | . | CASSYTGVEQYF | TGTGCCAGCAGTTACACGGGGGTCGAGCAGTACTTC
. | TRBJ2-1 | TRBV6-5 | . | CASLGDGAEQFF | TGTGCCAGTCTAGGCGATGGGGCCGAGCAGTTCTTC
. | TRBJ2-2 | TRBV7-9 | once | CASSPYTGELFF | TGTGCCAGCAGTCCTTACACCGGGGAGCTGTTTTTT
. | TRBJ2-5 | TRBV18 | . | CASSPNEETQYF | TGTGCCAGCTCACCAAACGAGGAGACCCAGTACTTC
TRBD2 | TRBJ2-1 | TRBV5-1 | . | CASSLEASGGSGKFF | TGCGCCAGCAGCTTGGAGGCTAGCGGGGGGTCAGGGAAGTTCTTC
. | TRBJ2-5 | TRBV18 | . | CASSPSRGQETQYF | TGTGCCAGCTCACCAAGCCGGGGGCAAGAGACCCAGTACTTC
. | TRBJ1-2 | TRBV7-9 | . | CASSQNRVPGHGYTF | TGTGCCAGCAGCCAAAACAGGGTCCCGGGCCATGGCTACACCTTC
. | TRBJ1-5 | TRBV16 | . | CASSQSVSSLNQPQHF | TGTGCCAGCAGCCAATCGGTGAGTTCTCTCAATCAGCCCCAGCATTTT
. | TRBJ2-3 | TRBV5-1 | . | CASSSTRGADTQYF | TGCGCCAGCAGCTCTACTAGAGGCGCAGATACGCAGTATTTT
. | TRBJ1-5 | TRBV5-5 | . | CASSPVPLGRVEAGNQPQHF | TGTGCCAGCAGCCCAGTGCCGTTGGGCAGGGTCGAGGCGGGCAATCAGCCCCAGCATTTT
. | TRBJ2-1 | TRBV6-2/TRBV6-3 | few | CASSYSLGGNEQFF | TGTGCCAGCAGTTACAGCCTTGGGGGGAATGAGCAGTTCTTC
TRBD1 | TRBJ1-2 | TRBV5-4 | . | CASRSRDRVDGYTF | TGTGCCAGCAGGAGCCGGGACAGGGTTGATGGCTACACCTTC
TRBD2 | TRBJ2-3 | TRBV3-1/TRBV3-2 | . | CASSQEGTSGGFTDTQYF | TGTGCCAGCAGCCAAGAAGGTACTAGCGGGGGGTTCACAGATACGCAGTATTTT
. | TRBJ2-7 | TRBV4-3 | once | CASSQDWTAYEQYF | TGCGCCAGCAGCCAAGATTGGACAGCCTACGAGCAGTACTTC
. | TRBJ1-1 | TRBV27 | . | CASRRRTAPTEAFF | TGTGCCAGCAGGAGGAGGACAGCCCCCACTGAAGCTTTCTTT
. | TRBJ1-5 | TRBV12-5 | . | CASGTGEASQPQHF | TGTGCTAGTGGCACGGGGGAAGCTAGTCAGCCCCAGCATTTT
TRBD1 | TRBJ2-5 | TRBV18 | . | CASSSDRVETQYF | TGTGCCAGCTCGTCGGACAGGGTGGAGACCCAGTACTTC
. | TRBJ1-4 | TRBV7-2 | . | CASSLGGGEKLFF | TGTGCCAGCAGCTTAGGGGGGGGTGAAAAACTGTTTTTT
. | TRBJ1-2 | TRBV14 | . | CASSQQGPNYGYTF | TGTGCCAGCAGCCAACAGGGCCCCAACTATGGCTACACCTTC
TRBD1 | TRBJ1-2 | TRBV7-9 | . | CASSSTTLFRTGKDGYTF | TGTGCCAGCAGCTCGACAACACTCTTTAGGACAGGAAAGGACGGCTACACCTTC
TRBD1 | TRBJ2-1 | TRBV23-1 | . | CASSQGTGGNNEQFF | TGCGCCAGCAGTCAAGGGACAGGGGGTAACAATGAGCAGTTCTTC
TRBD1 | TRBJ2-2 | TRBV9 | . | CASSVAGRGFSNTGELFF | TGTGCCAGCAGCGTAGCTGGCAGGGGGTTCTCGAACACCGGGGAGCTGTTTTTT
. | TRBJ2-5 | TRBV4-2 | . | CASSSGEAGETQYF | TGTGCCAGCAGCTCTGGGGAAGCGGGAGAGACCCAGTACTTC
. | TRBJ2-5 | TRBV7-2 | . | CASSSNRKETQYF | TGTGCCAGCAGCTCGAACAGAAAAGAGACCCAGTACTTC
TRBD2 | TRBJ2-1 | TRBV3-1/TRBV3-2 | . | CASSLRGGDNEQFF | TGTGCCAGCAGCCTACGCGGGGGGGACAATGAGCAGTTCTTC
. | TRBJ2-5 | TRBV6-2/TRBV6-3 | . | CASSYGGARETQYF | TGTGCCAGCAGTTACGGTGGGGCACGAGAGACCCAGTACTTC
. | TRBJ1-5 | TRBV29-1 | once | CSVETTQGILHF | TGCAGCGTTGAGACCACCCAGGGGATCCTGCATTTT
. | TRBJ1-2 | TRBV2 | . | CASSGEIHYGYTF | TGTGCCAGCAGTGGTGAGATTCACTATGGCTACACCTTC
. | TRBJ2-5 | TRBV12-3/TRBV12-4 | . | CASSLSQETQYF | TGTGCCAGCAGTCTATCGCAAGAGACCCAGTACTTC
. | TRBJ1-1 | TRBV6-5 | . | CASRGGTEAFF | TGTGCCAGCCGAGGGGGCACTGAAGCTTTCTTT
. | TRBJ1-1 | TRBV18 | . | CASSPSVGITTEAFF | TGTGCCAGCTCCCCCTCAGTGGGCATCACGACTGAAGCTTTCTTT
TRBD1 | TRBJ1-5 | TRBV12-3/TRBV12-4 | few | CASNDRGNQPQHF | TGTGCCAGCAACGACAGGGGCAATCAGCCCCAGCATTTT